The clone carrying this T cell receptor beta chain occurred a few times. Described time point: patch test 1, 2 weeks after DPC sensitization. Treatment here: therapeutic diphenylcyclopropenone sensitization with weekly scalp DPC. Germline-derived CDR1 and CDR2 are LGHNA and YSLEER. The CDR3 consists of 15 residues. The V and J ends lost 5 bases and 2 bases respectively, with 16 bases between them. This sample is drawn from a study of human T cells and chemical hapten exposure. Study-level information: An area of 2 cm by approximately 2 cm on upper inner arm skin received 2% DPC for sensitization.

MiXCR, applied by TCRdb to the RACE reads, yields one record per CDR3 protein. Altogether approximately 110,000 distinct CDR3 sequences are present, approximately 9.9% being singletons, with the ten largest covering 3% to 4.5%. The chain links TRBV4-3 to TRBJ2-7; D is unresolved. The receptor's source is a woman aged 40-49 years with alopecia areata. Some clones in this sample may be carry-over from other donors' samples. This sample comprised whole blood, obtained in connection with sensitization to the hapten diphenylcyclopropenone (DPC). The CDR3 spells CASSVQSTPTYEQYF. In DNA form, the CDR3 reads TGCGCCAGCAGCGTCCAGAGTACGCCGACCTACGAGCAGTACTTC.